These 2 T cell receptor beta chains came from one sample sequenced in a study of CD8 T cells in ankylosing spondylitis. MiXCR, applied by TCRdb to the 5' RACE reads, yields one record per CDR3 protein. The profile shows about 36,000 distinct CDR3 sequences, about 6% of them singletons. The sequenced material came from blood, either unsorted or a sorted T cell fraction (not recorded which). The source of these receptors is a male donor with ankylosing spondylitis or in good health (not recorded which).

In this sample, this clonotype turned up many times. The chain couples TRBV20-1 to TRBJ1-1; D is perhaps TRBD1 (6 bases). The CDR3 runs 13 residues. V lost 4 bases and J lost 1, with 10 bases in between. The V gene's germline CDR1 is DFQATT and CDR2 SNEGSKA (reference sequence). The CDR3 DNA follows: TGCAGTGCTATAAAGGACAGGAACACTGAAGCTTTCTTT. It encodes CSAIKDRNTEAFF.

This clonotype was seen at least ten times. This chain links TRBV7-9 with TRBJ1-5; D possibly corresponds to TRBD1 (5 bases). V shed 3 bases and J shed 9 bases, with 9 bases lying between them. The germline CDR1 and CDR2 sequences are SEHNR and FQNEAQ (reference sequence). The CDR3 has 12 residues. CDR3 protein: CASSFLTGPQHF. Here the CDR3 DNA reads TGTGCCAGCAGCTTCTTAACAGGGCCCCAGCATTTT.